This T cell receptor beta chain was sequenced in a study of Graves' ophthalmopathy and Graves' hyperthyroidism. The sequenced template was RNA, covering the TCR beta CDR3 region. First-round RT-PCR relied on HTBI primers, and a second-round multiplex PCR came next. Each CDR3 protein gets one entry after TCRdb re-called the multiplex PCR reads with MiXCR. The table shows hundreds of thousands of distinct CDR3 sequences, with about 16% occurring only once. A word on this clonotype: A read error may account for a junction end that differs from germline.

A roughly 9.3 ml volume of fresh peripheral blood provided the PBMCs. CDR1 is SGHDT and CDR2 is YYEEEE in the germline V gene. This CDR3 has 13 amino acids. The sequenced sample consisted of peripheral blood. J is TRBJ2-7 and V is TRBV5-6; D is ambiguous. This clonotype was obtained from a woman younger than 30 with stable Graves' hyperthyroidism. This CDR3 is CASSLAATYEQCF. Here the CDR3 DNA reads TGTGCCAGCAGCTTGGCCGCGACCTACGAGCAGTGCTTC.